Presented here are 18 T cell receptor beta chains from one specimen sequenced in a study of T-cell reconstitution after alpha-beta-depleted transplantation in children. Library preparation (for TCRbeta) was performed with unique molecular identifiers. TCRdb analysed the PCR reads with MiXCR anew, one entry per CDR3 protein. The table lists 350,000 to 400,000 distinct CDR3 sequences, about a fifth of them singletons. This material consisted of PBMCs from the stem cell graft donor, taken from the stem cell graft. Receptors originate from a human donor who donated a stem cell graft to a child with acute myeloid leukemia.

This clonotype was observed a handful of times. The chain employs TRBV9 and TRBJ2-5, with D possibly TRBD1 on 6 matching bases. V was shortened by 6 bases and J by 2 bases, with 14 bases between the two germline ends. The CDR3 runs 14 residues. Germline V gene lookup returns CDR1 SGDLS and CDR2 YYNGEE. This CDR3 is CASTVGGSQETQYF. The CDR3 DNA sequence: TGTGCCAGCACCGTTGGGGGCAGTCAAGAGACCCAGTACTTC.

This clonotype was counted at least ten times. V and J are TRBV29-1 and TRBJ2-5; a possible D gene is TRBD2 (6 bases). The V end was cut by 0 bases, the J end by 5 bases, with 13 bases between. The CDR3 is made up of 14 amino acids. CDR1 SQVTM and CDR2 ANQGSEA come from the germline V gene. The CDR3 loop is CSVEDRQDYETQYF. Here the CDR3 DNA reads TGCAGCGTTGAAGATCGCCAGGACTATGAGACCCAGTACTTC.

This clonotype occurred a few times. The chain joins TRBV29-1 to TRBJ2-4, with 7 bases matching TRBD2. Germline V gene data show CDR1 as SQVTM and CDR2 as ANQGSEA. The V gene end was trimmed by 7 bases and the J gene end by 6 bases; junction bases not matched to a gene: 9. CDR3 length: 13 residues. DNA for the CDR3: TGCAGCGCCCGGGGAGGGCTAGGAAACATTCAGTACTTC. Amino acids: CSARGGLGNIQYF.

Only a few counts were recorded for this clonotype. This chain connects TRBV12-3 or TRBV12-4 to TRBJ2-1, with TRBD2 matching 15 bases. After removal of 5 bases from V and 8 bases from J, the junction contained 13 bases not matched to a gene. The CDR3 totals 18 residues. The CDR3 here is CASSPLGLAGGPVDEQFF. The CDR3 nucleotides are TGTGCCAGCAGTCCTCTCGGACTAGCGGGAGGGCCCGTTGATGAGCAGTTCTTC.

This clonotype was found many times. The J gene is TRBJ2-3, the V gene TRBV29-1, with 10 bases fitting TRBD2. Germline V gene data show CDR1 as SQVTM and CDR2 as ANQGSEA. CDR3 length: 15 amino acids. V was pared by 8 bases and J by 11 bases, with 19 bases of the junction left unmatched. The CDR3 sequence: CSPTPSGRASKEQYF. The CDR3 nucleotides read TGCAGCCCTACCCCAAGCGGGAGGGCCTCAAAAGAGCAGTATTTT.

This clonotype has a handful of counts. This chain joins TRBV20-1 and TRBJ2-1; D may be TRBD2 (5 bases). V was clipped by 1 base and J by 0 bases, with 13 bases between them. Per germline, CDR1 DFQATT and CDR2 SNEGSKA (reference sequence). The CDR3 contains 16 residues. CDR3 in amino acids: CSARALRVSSYNEQFF. The CDR3 coding sequence is TGCAGTGCTAGAGCTTTGCGGGTGAGCTCCTACAATGAGCAGTTCTTC.

In its sample, this clonotype was seen many times. The V and J genes are TRBV12-3 or TRBV12-4 and TRBJ2-7; no reliable D call. The CDR3 has 12 amino acids. V lost 6 bases, J lost 3 bases, and 9 bases lay in between. This CDR3 is CASSRLLYEQYF. In nucleotides, the CDR3 is TGTGCCAGCAGCCGCCTCCTCTACGAGCAGTACTTC.

This clonotype was found a few times. CDR3 residues: CATSRVGGRMNEQFF. DNA of the CDR3: TGTGCCACCAGCAGAGTCGGGGGCAGAATGAATGAGCAGTTCTTC. The chain employs TRBV15 and TRBJ2-1; D tentatively reads TRBD1 or TRBD2 (6 bases each). The V end was cut by 1 base, the J end by 7 bases, with 14 bases between. This CDR3 has 15 residues. Germline values: CDR1 LNHNV, CDR2 YYDKDF (reference sequence). Full variable domain (outside the CDR3, taken from reference TRBV15 and TRBJ2-1): DAMVIQNPRYQVTQFGKPVTLSCSQTLNHNVMYWYQQKSSQAPKLLFHYYDKDFNNEADTPDNFQSRRPNTSFCFLDIRSPGLGDTAMYLCATSRVGGRMNEQFFGPGTRLTVL.

This clonotype was recorded once. The chain uses TRBV12-3 or TRBV12-4 and TRBJ1-2; 8 bases are shared with TRBD1. V was clipped by 0 bases and J by 4 bases; unmatched bases: 13. The CDR3 runs to 18 residues. DNA for the CDR3: TGTGCCAGCAGTTTAGCGACCCAGGGGGCGAGATCCCCCTATGGCTACACCTTC. It translates to CASSLATQGARSPYGYTF.

There are many counts of this clonotype. This chain uses TRBV6-6 with TRBJ2-1, with a weak D call TRBD1 (6 bases). Germline lookup yields CDR1 MNHNY and CDR2 SVGAGI (reference sequence). The CDR3 runs to 12 residues. V was pared by 2 bases and J by 10 bases, with 9 bases between. The CDR3, as DNA: TGTGCCAGCAGTTACCCTCAGGGGGAGCAGTTCTTC. This encodes CASSYPQGEQFF.

The chain combines TRBV5-1 with TRBJ2-5, with a weak D call TRBD1 (6 bases). Germline V gene sequence: CDR1 SGHRS, CDR2 YFSETQ. There are 14 residues in the CDR3. The V gene lost 4 bases and the J gene lost 2 bases, with 12 bases spanning the gap. The CDR3 DNA sequence: TGCGCCAGCAGCAAATCCCAGGGGCAAGAGACCCAGTACTTC. Protein sequence: CASSKSQGQETQYF.

This clonotype was observed at least ten times. The V call is TRBV20-1, the J call TRBJ2-7; D unresolved. The germline V and J ends were trimmed by 2 bases and 7 bases, with 12 bases remaining between them. Germline assignment: CDR1 DFQATT and CDR2 SNEGSKA (reference sequence). This CDR3 is built from 12 residues. The CDR3 DNA reads as TGCAGTGCTAGAACGCAGTCTCGTGAGCAGTACTTC. Translated: CSARTQSREQYF.

This clonotype has more than one count but fewer than ten. V gene TRBV5-1 combines with J gene TRBJ2-7, with TRBD2 identical over 10 bases. This CDR3 is 13 amino acids long. Trimming took 1 base from V and 6 from J; bases not matched to a gene: 1. Germline V lookup: CDR1 SGHRS, CDR2 YFSETQ. In nucleotides, the CDR3 is TGCGCCAGCAGCTTGAAGCGGGAGGGCGAGCAGTACTTC. This codes for CASSLKREGEQYF.

This clonotype was detected ten times or more. This chain joins TRBV12-3 or TRBV12-4 and TRBJ2-7; weak D call: TRBD1 (7 bases). The CDR3 spans 12 residues. Trimming cost V 7 bases and J 4 bases, with 11 bases left between them. CDR3: CASTQGRYEQYF. The CDR3 coding sequence is TGTGCCAGCACACAGGGGAGGTACGAGCAGTACTTC.

There are a few counts of this clonotype. This sequence joins TRBV20-1 and TRBJ2-3; D is uncertain. The CDR3 spans 14 residues. Trimming took off 1 base at V and 3 bases at J, with 11 bases between the two ends. The germline V gene encodes CDR1 DFQATT and CDR2 SNEGSKA (reference sequence). DNA for the CDR3: TGCAGTGCTAGAGGTTGGGTCGAAACAGATACGCAGTATTTT. This gives the protein CSARGWVETDTQYF.

This clonotype was observed a few times. V usage is TRBV6-1 and J usage is TRBJ2-6, with D tentatively TRBD1 (5 bases). V was clipped by 1 base and J by 13 bases, with 17 bases between them. The CDR3 sequence is 15 residues long. CDR1 and CDR2 from the germline V gene are MNHNS and SASEGT. CDR3 loop: CASSEGAAGARVLTF. DNA of the CDR3: TGTGCCAGCAGTGAAGGGGCAGCTGGGGCCAGAGTCCTGACTTTC.

The V and J genes are TRBV29-1 and TRBJ2-7, with 7 bases identical to TRBD2. V dropped 2 bases and J dropped 3; count of bases not matched to a gene: 1. Germline values: CDR1 SQVTM, CDR2 ANQGSEA. This CDR3 has 12 amino acids. This CDR3 reads CSVEWEGYEQYF. The CDR3 DNA is TGCAGCGTTGAATGGGAGGGCTACGAGCAGTACTTC.

The chain couples TRBV25-1 to TRBJ2-2, with D uncertain. The CDR3 covers 14 residues. The germline V gene has CDR1 MGHDK and CDR2 SYGVNS. Trimming took off 4 bases at V and 8 bases at J, with 14 bases between the two ends. CDR3 coding DNA: TGTGCCAGCAGTGTTCCTAGGGAAACTGGGGAGCTGTTTTTT. Translated, it gives CASSVPRETGELFF.